This T cell receptor (beta chain) derives from a study of blood T cell repertoires in COVID-19. The overall study: Two negative PCRs, clearance, or symptom resolution were required of recovered Cohort 3 donors.

The CDR3 sequence is 13 residues long. Everyone who took part was about 18 to 89 years old, and they came from about two dozen US areas. Assignments of participants to cohorts depended upon their own reported clinical history. TCRdb keeps only in-frame clones here, not all; method: immunoSEQ multiplex PCR. The sample lists approximately 190,000 clones, roughly nine tenths occurring once. The chain links TRBV21-1 to TRBJ2-1; the listed D gene, TRBD2, was not tested against the DNA. TRBV21-1 is a known pseudogene. The receptor was isolated from a woman aged 40 to 50 in a cohort exposed to, infected with or recovered from COVID-19 (not recorded which). Sequencing input: PBMCs or T cells enriched from blood (not recorded which). For the CDR3, the DNA is TGTGCCAGCAGCATGATTAGCGGGAGTCGGGTGTTCTTC. The encoded protein is CASSMISGSRVFF.